These 3 T cell receptor beta chains were all obtained from the same sample, sequenced in a study of blood T cell repertoires in COVID-19. Produced via immunoSEQ multiplex PCR; TCRdb's table is partial and in-frame only. Here the sample spans about 240,000 clones, roughly 91% being singletons. The sample was peripheral blood. Receptors originate from a man aged 25 to 40 with COVID-19, enrolled during active disease.

The chain joins TRBV10-3 to TRBJ2-2; D perhaps matches TRBD1 (6 bases). Germline V gene sequence: CDR1 ENHRY, CDR2 SYGVKD. V lost 9 bases and J lost 0, with 14 bases in between. The CDR3 has 15 residues. The CDR3 DNA reads TGTGCCATGTCGTCCGGGACAACGAACACCGGGGAGCTGTTTTTT. Translating gives CAMSSGTTNTGELFF.

The chain links TRBV18 to TRBJ1-1; TRBD1 is a possible D gene (5 bases). Germline assignment: CDR1 KGHSH and CDR2 LQKENI. This CDR3 comprises 13 residues. V lost 6 bases and J 4 bases, leaving 12 bases between the germline ends. This CDR3 is CASSESGATEAFF. Here the CDR3 DNA reads TGTGCCAGCTCGGAAAGTGGGGCCACTGAAGCTTTCTTT.

The chain combines TRBV2 with TRBJ1-1; 7 positions agree with TRBD1. Germline CDR1 and CDR2: SNHLY and FYNNEI. This CDR3 has 13 amino acids. V lost 7 bases and J lost 1; bases outside the gene matches: 3. CDR3 in amino acids: CASTGQENTEAFF. Written as DNA, the CDR3 is TGTGCCAGCACTGGACAGGAGAACACTGAAGCTTTCTTT.